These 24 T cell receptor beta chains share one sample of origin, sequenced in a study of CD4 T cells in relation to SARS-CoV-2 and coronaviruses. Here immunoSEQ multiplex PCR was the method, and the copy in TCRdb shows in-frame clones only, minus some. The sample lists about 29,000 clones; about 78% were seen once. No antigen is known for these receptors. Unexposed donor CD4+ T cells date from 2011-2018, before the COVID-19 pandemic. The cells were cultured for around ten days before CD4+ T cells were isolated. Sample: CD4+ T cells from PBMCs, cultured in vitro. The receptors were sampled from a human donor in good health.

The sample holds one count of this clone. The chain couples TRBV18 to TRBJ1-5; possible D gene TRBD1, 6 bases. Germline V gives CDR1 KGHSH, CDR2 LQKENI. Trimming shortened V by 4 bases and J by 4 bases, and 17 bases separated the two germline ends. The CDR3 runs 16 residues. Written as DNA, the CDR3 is TGTGCCAGCTCACTTGGTGCCGGGCAGGGGAATCAGCCCCAGCATTTT. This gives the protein CASSLGAGQGNQPQHF.

CDR3 bases: TGTGCCAGCAGCCCCTTTATAGCGGCCCCTGAAGCTTTCTTT. Residues: CASSPFIAAPEAFF. The gene calls are TRBV3-1 (or the pseudogene TRBV3-2) and TRBJ1-1; D not resolved. Trimming took 4 bases from V and 6 from J, leaving 15 bases between them. The CDR3 totals 14 residues. Germline loops: CDR1 LGHDT, CDR2 YNNKEL (reference sequence).

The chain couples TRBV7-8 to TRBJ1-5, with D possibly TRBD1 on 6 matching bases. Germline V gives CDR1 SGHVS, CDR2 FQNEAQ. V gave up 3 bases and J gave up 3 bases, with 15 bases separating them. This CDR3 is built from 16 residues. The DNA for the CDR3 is TGTGCCAGCAGCTTGCAGTTGTCAGGGGTCAATCAGCCCCAGCATTTT. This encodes CASSLQLSGVNQPQHF.

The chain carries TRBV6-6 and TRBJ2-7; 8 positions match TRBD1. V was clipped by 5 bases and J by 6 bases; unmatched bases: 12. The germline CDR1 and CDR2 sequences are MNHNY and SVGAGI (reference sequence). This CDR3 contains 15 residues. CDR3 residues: CASSPTQGAPGEQYF. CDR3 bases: TGTGCCAGCAGTCCAACCCAGGGGGCGCCGGGCGAGCAGTACTTC.

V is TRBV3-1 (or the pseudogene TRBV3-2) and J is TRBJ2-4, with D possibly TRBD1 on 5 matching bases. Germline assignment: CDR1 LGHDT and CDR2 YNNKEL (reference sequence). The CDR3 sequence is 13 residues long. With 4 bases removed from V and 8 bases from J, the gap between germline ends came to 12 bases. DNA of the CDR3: TGTGCCAGCAGCCTAGGTGGGGCGGACATTCAGTACTTC. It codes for CASSLGGADIQYF.

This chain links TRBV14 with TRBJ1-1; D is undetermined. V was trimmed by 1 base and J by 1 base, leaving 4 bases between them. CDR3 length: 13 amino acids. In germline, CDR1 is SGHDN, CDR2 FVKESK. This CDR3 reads CASSQVGNTEAFF. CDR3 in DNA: TGTGCCAGCAGCCAAGTGGGGAACACTGAAGCTTTCTTT.

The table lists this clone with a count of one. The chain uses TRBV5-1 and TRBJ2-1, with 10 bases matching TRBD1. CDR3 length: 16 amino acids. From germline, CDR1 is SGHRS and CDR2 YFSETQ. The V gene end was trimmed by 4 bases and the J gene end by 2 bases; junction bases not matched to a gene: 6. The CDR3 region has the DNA TGCGCCAGCAGCGGGACAGGGGATCGAGCCTACAATGAGCAGTTCTTC. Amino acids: CASSGTGDRAYNEQFF. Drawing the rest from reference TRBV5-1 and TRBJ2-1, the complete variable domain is KAGVTQTPRYLIKTRGQQVTLSCSPISGHRSVSWYQQTPGQGLQFLFEYFSETQRNKGNFPGRFSGRQFSNSRSEMNVSTLELGDSALYLCASSGTGDRAYNEQFFGPGTRLTVL.

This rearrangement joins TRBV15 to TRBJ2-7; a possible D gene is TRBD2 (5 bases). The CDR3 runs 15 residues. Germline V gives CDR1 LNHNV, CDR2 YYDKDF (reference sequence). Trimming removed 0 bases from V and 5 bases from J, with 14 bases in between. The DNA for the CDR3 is TGTGCCACCAGCAGAGATGGCGGGTGGGTCGACGAGCAGTACTTC. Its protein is CATSRDGGWVDEQYF.

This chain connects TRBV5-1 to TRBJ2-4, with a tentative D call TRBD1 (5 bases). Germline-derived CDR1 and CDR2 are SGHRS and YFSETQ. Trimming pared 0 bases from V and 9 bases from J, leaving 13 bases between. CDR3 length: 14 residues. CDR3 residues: CASSLEQEWSIQYF. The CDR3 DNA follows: TGCGCCAGCAGCTTGGAACAGGAGTGGAGCATTCAGTACTTC.

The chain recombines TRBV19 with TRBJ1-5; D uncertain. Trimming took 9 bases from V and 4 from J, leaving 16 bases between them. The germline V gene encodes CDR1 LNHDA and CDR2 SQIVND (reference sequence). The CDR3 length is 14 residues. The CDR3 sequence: CASDFGRRNQPQHF. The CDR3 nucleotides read TGTGCCAGCGATTTCGGCAGGAGGAATCAGCCCCAGCATTTT.

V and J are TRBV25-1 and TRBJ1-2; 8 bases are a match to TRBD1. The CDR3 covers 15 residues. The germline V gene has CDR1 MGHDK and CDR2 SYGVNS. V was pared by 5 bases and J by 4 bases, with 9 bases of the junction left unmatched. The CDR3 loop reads CASSPTTGESYGYTF. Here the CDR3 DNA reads TGTGCCAGCAGTCCCACGACAGGGGAAAGCTATGGCTACACCTTC.

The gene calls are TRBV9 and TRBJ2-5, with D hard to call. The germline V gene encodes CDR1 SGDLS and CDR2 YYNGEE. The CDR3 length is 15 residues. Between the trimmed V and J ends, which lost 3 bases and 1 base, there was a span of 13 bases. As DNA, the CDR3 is TGTGCCAGCAGCGCCTCCCTGACCAGCCAAGAGACCCAGTACTTC. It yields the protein CASSASLTSQETQYF.

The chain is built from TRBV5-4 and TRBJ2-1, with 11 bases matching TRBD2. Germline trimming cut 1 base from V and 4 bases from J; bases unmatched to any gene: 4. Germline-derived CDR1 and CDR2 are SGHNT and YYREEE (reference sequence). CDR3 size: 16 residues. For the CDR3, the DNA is TGTGCCAGCAGCTTGTCGACTAGCGGGGTGTACAATGAGCAGTTCTTC. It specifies CASSLSTSGVYNEQFF.

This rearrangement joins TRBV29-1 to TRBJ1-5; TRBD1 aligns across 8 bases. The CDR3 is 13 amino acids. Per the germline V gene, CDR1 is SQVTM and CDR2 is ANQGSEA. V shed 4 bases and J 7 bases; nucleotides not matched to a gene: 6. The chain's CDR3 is CSVGDRFGQPQHF. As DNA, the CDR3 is TGCAGCGTTGGGGACAGGTTTGGCCAGCCCCAGCATTTT.

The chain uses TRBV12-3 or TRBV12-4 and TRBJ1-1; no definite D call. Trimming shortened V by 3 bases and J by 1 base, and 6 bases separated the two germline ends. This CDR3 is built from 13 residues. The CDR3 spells CASSLEGNTEAFF. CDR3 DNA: TGTGCCAGCAGTTTGGAGGGGAACACTGAAGCTTTCTTT.

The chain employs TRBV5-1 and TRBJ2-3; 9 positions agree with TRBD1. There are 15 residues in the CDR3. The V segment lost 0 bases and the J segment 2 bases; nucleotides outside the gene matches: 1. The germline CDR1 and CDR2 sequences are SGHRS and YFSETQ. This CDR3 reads CASSLGTGATDTQYF. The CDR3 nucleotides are TGCGCCAGCAGCTTGGGGACAGGGGCCACAGATACGCAGTATTTT.

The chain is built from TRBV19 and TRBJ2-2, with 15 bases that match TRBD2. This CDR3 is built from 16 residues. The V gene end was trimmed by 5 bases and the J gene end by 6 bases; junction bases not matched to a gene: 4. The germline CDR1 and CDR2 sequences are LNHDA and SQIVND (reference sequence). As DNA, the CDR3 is TGTGCCAGTAGTGGACTAGCGGGGGGGTTGGCCGGGGAGCTGTTTTTT. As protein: CASSGLAGGLAGELFF.

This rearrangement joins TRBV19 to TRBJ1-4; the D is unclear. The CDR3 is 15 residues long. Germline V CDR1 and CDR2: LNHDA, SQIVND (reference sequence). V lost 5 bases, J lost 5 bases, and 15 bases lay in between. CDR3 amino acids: CASSEATVPNEKLFF. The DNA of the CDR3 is TGTGCCAGTAGTGAAGCGACGGTCCCAAATGAAAAACTGTTTTTT. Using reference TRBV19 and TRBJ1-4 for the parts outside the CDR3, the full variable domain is DGGITQSPKYLFRKEGQNVTLSCEQNLNHDAMYWYRQDPGQGLRLIYYSQIVNDFQKGDIAEGYSVSREKKESFPLTVTSAQKNPTAFYLCASSEATVPNEKLFFGSGTQLSVL.

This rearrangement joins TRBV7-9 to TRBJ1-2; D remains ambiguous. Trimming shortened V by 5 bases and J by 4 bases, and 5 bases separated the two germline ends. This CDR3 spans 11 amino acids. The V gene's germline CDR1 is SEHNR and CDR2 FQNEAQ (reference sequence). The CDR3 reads CASSRSYGYTF. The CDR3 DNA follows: TGTGCCAGCAGCCGGAGCTATGGCTACACCTTC.

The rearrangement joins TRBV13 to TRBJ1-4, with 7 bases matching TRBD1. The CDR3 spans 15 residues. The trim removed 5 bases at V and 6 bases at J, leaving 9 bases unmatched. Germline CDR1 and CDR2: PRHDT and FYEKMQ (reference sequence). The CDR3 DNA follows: TGTGCCAGCAGCATCGACAGGGTGATATATGAAAAACTGTTTTTT. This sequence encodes CASSIDRVIYEKLFF.

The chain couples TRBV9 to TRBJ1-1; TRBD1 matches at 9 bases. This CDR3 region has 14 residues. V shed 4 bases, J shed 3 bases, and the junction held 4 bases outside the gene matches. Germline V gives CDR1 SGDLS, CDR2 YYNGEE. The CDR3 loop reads CASSKRQGDTEAFF. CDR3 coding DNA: TGTGCCAGCAGCAAACGACAGGGGGACACTGAAGCTTTCTTT.

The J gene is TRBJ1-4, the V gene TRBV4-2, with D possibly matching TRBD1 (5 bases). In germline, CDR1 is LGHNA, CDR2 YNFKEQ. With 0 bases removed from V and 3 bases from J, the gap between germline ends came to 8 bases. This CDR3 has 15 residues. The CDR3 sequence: CASSQDRGSNEKLFF. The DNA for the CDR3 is TGTGCCAGCAGCCAAGATCGGGGCTCTAATGAAAAACTGTTTTTT.

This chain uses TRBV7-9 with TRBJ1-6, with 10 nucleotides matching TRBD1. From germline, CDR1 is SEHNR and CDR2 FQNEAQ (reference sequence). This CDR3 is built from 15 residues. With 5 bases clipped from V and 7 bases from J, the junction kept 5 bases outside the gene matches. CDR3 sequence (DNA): TGTGCCAGCAGCATGGCGGGACAGGGGAATTCACCCCTCCACTTT. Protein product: CASSMAGQGNSPLHF.

CDR3 residues: CASSPGPDNTGELFF. The CDR3 nucleotides are TGTGCCAGCAGCCCAGGGCCAGACAACACCGGGGAGCTGTTTTTT. This sequence joins TRBV7-8 and TRBJ2-2; D may be TRBD1 (5 bases). The V gene lost 5 bases and the J gene lost 2 bases, with 12 bases spanning the gap. The CDR3 runs 15 residues. Germline CDR1 SGHVS, CDR2 FQNEAQ.